The source of this TCR beta chain is a study of cytomegalovirus exposure and HLA in healthy donors. Study conclusions and caveats: Available immune exposure information covered CMV serostatus only. Testing in vitro showed a few CMV-associated chains specific for CMV antigens. TCR beta chain V- and J-gene trimming was linked, in a later analysis, to a missense variant in DCLRE1C.

Comment on this clone: The target antigen is unknown.

The PCR ran on 60 Vbeta and 13 Jbeta primers. Under the authors' procedure: Later analysis identified tens of millions of unique TCR beta chains, about 10 million shared. TCRdb's table, derived via immunoSEQ multiplex PCR, lists solely in-frame clones and lacks some. V, J and clone size derive from that table, while D and trimming were established from the DNA sequence. Of about 160,000 clones listed, around 82% are singletons. The CDR3 is 13 amino acids. Deletions cut 3 bases from V and 3 bases from J, with 6 bases between. The germline V gene has CDR1 WSHSY and CDR2 SAAADI. The gene calls are TRBV10-2 and TRBJ1-3, with a weak D call TRBD1 (5 bases). This TCR was recovered from a boy aged 2 to 10 in good health and CMV-seronegative. Sequenced material: PBMCs. The CDR3 loop is CASSEQDGNTIYF. Here the CDR3 DNA reads TGCGCCAGCAGTGAACAGGATGGAAACACCATATATTTT.